Listed below are T cell receptor beta chains from one sample, sequenced in a study of T cell changes during pregnancy in multiple sclerosis. The table came from immunoSEQ multiplex PCR; TCRdb's copy has only in-frame clones and leaves some out. The repertoire includes over 30,000 clones, around 89% of them detected once, and over 8.5% sits in the top ten. The material was CD8+ T cells from peripheral blood mononuclear cells, obtained in the third trimester of pregnancy. The receptors derive from a female donor with multiple sclerosis, enrolled in a pregnancy study. CDR3s include the opening cysteine and the closing phenylalanine or tryptophan. D genes are given only for firm matches. Size is omitted from some rows. Given values are once, few, many or a class for expanded clones.

D gene	V gene	J gene	clone size	CDR3 protein	CDR3 DNA
TRBD2	TRBV9	TRBJ2-3	.	CASSNGLAGDRSADTQYF	TGTGCCAGCAGCAATGGACTAGCGGGAGATAGGAGCGCAGATACGCAGTATTTT
TRBD2	TRBV13	TRBJ2-1	.	CASSERTSGRVSNEQFF	TGTGCCAGCAGCGAAAGGACTAGCGGGAGGGTATCGAATGAGCAGTTCTTC
TRBD2	TRBV14	TRBJ2-3	.	CASRPTSGRTDTQYF	TGTGCCAGCAGGCCGACTAGCGGTCGCACAGATACGCAGTATTTT
.	TRBV6-1	TRBJ2-3	.	CASSDGGYTDTQYF	TGTGCCAGCAGTGATGGCGGGTACACAGATACGCAGTATTTT
TRBD1	TRBV27	TRBJ2-7	.	CASSSPIGQGVGEQYF	TGTGCCAGCAGTTCACCGATTGGACAGGGGGTGGGGGAGCAGTACTTC
TRBD1	TRBV4-1	TRBJ2-2	.	CASSQVGQTVGELFF	TGCGCCAGCAGCCAGGTGGGACAGACGGTCGGGGAGCTGTTTTTT
.	TRBV7-3	TRBJ2-2	few	CASSSAGGRTGELFF	TGTGCCAGCAGCTCCGCTGGAGGGCGTACCGGGGAGCTGTTTTTT
TRBD2	TRBV5-1	TRBJ2-1	.	CASSLMGGEGGEQFF	TGCGCCAGCAGCCTCATGGGAGGGGAGGGCGGTGAGCAGTTCTTC
TRBD1	TRBV27	TRBJ1-3	.	CASSPWDRDAPSGNTIYF	TGTGCCAGCAGTCCCTGGGACAGGGATGCGCCATCTGGAAACACCATATATTTT
.	TRBV14	TRBJ1-1	.	CASSQSRGTEAFF	TGTGCCAGCAGCCAGTCACGCGGCACTGAAGCTTTCTTT
.	TRBV5-1	TRBJ2-3	once	CASSPGLSTDTQYF	TGCGCCAGCAGCCCGGGACTGAGCACAGATACGCAGTATTTT